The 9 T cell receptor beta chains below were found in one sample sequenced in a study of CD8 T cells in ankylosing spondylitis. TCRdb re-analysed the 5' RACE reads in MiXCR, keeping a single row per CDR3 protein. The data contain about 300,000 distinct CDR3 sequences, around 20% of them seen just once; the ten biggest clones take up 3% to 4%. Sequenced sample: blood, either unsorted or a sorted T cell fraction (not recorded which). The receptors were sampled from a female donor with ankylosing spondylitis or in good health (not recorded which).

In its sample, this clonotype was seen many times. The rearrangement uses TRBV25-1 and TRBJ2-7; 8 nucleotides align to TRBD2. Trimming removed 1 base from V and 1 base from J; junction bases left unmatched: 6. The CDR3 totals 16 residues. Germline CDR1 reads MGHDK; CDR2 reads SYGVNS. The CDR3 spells CASSEFISGSSYEQYF. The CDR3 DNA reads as TGTGCCAGCAGTGAATTTATCAGCGGGAGTTCCTACGAGCAGTACTTC.

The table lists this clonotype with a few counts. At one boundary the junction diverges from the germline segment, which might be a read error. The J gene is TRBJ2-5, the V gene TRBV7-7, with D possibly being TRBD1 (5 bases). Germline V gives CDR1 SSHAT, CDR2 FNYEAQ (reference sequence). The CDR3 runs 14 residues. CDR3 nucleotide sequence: TGTGCTAGCAGCTTAAGGCAGGGTGGGGAGACCCAGTACTTC. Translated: CASSLRQGGETQYF.

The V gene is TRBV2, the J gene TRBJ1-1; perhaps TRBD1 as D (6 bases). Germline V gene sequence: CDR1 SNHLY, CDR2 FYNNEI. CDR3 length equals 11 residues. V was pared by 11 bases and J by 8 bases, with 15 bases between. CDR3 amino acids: CAGQGNGEAFF. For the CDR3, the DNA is TGTGCCGGCCAGGGGAACGGAGAAGCTTTCTTT.

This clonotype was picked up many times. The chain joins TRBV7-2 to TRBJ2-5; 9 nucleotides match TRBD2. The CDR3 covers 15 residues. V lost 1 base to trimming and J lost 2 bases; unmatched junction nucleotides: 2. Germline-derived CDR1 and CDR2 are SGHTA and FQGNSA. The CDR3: CASSLVAGGQETQYF. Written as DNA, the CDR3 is TGTGCCAGCAGCTTAGTCGCGGGAGGGCAAGAGACCCAGTACTTC.

In DNA, the CDR3 is TGTGCCAGCAGCGGCAGGGGACTCTACACAGATACGCAGTATTTT. Its protein product is CASSGRGLYTDTQYF. The chain recombines TRBV7-2 with TRBJ2-3, with D perhaps matching TRBD1 or TRBD2 (6 bases each). Germline lookup yields CDR1 SGHTA and CDR2 FQGNSA. The germline V and J ends were trimmed by 5 bases and 2 bases, with 14 bases remaining between them. The CDR3 is 15 amino acids.

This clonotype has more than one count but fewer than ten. The DNA for the CDR3 is TGTGCCAGCAGTGCCAGCCTGGGCAATCAGCCCCAGCATTTT. Translation gives CASSASLGNQPQHF. The chain employs TRBV25-1 and TRBJ1-5; D remains unclear. Germline CDR1 and CDR2: MGHDK and SYGVNS. CDR3 length equals 14 residues. Trimming took off 4 bases at V and 2 bases at J, with 9 bases between the two ends.

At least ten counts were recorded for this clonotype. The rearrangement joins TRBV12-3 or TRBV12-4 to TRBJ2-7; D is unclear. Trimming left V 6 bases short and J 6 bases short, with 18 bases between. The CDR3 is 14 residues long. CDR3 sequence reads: CASSPRVGESEQYF. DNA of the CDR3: TGTGCCAGCAGCCCTCGGGTCGGAGAAAGCGAGCAGTACTTC.

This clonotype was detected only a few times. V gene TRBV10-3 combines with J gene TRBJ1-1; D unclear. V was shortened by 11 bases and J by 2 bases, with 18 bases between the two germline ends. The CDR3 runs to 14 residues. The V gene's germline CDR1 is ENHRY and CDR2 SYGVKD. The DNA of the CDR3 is TGTGCCTGTGCGCCGTACATGGGAAACACTGAAGCTTTCTTT. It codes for CACAPYMGNTEAFF.

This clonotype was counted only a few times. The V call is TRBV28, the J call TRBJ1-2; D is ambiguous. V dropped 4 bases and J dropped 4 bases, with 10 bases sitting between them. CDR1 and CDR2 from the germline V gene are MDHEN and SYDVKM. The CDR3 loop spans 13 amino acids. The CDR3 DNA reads TGTGCCAGCAGTTCCGACCGAACCTATGGCTACACCTTC. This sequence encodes CASSSDRTYGYTF.